This T cell receptor beta chain was retrieved from a study of T cell clonality in common variable immunodeficiency. Produced via immunoSEQ multiplex PCR; TCRdb's table is partial and in-frame only. Observed in the sample are about 35,000 clones, none of them singletons. In this sample, this clone turned up many times. The antigen remains undetermined. The read ends 3 residues early relative to the CDR3; the germline J gene fills the gap. Study results and caveats: T cell subpopulation sequencing would be needed to explain CVID clonality.

CDR1 and CDR2 from the germline V gene are SGHRS and YFSETQ. CDR3 length: 15 amino acids. Trimming shortened V by 4 bases and J by 3 bases, and 11 bases separated the two germline ends. The gene calls are TRBV5-1 and TRBJ2-6, with unresolved D. The origin of this receptor is a person aged 18-70 years in good health. The sample taken for sequencing was peripheral blood mononuclear cells. CDR3 DNA (partial): TGCGCCAGCAGCCCCTCTATTGGTGGGGCCAACGTC. This codes for CASSPSIGGANV. The complete CDR3 sequence is CASSPSIGGANVLTF.